The sequence of this T cell receptor beta chain was determined in a study of T cells in Graves' hyperthyroidism and ophthalmopathy (dated by TCRdb to between 2017 and 2020). Background for the entire study: Peripheral blood samples were taken at initial diagnosis, before any treatment was given. For training and testing, the 110 or so patients in the discovery cohort were randomly divided in a 7:3 ratio. TCR Vbeta CDR3 sequencing of 140 or so peripheral blood samples (43 ophthalmopathy, 70 to 85 hyperthyroidism and approximately 17 progressor patients) is reported in the paper. To identify distinguishing TCR V-J signatures, a discovery cohort of some 100 patients was used, comprising roughly 45 with Graves' ophthalmopathy and around 57 with stable Graves' hyperthyroidism. Whether ophthalmopathy could be predicted prospectively was tested in an independent validation cohort made up of 18 to 20 hyperthyroidism patients plus 17 patients who later progressed to ophthalmopathy. Following sampling, methimazole starting at 30 mg daily was given to hyperthyroidism patients, and high-dose intravenous methylprednisolone was given to ophthalmopathy patients. In about 6 Graves' hyperthyroidism patients, the study also compared T-cell repertoires from thyroid tissue with T-cell repertoires from blood. Summary of the overall study and its limitations: During validation, the model predicted progression to ophthalmopathy a median of about 6.5 months ahead of onset, with almost 71% sensitivity and roughly 75% specificity. Most expanded thyroid clonotypes (frequency above 0.001) were also found in blood, which suggests that blood repertoires may mirror thyroid immune responses. A 13 V-J signature model separated ophthalmopathy from stable hyperthyroidism, with just over 85% sensitivity and roughly 81% specificity in cross-validation and 80%/75% in testing. No statistical method was used to set the sample size in advance, and investigators knew the group allocation.

Many counts were recorded for this clonotype. No cognate antigen has been identified for it. Base qualities were left out, and no much larger clone turns up one base away. Amplification of TCR beta CDR3 regions was carried out from RNA transcripts. A first-round RT-PCR of the TCR CDR3 used the HTBI primer set with the Qiagen OneStep RT-PCR kit. Libraries were constructed in a second round of multiplex PCR, after which size selection and purification were performed. Paired-end sequencing of the libraries was performed with 100 bp reads on an Illumina HiSeq2000. The paper's data handling went like this. SOAPnuke was used to process the raw data, with reads discarded if the reads contained adapters or uncalled bases, had a mean Phred below 15, or lacked an exact constant-primer or identifier match. COPE v1.2.5 was used to merge the high-quality paired reads, and each unique nucleotide sequence was defined as a clonotype. Clonotypes were aligned to IMGT TRBV, TRBD and TRBJ reference segments using MiTCR v1.1. Only V-J combinations with frequency above 0.0001, covering approximately 99% of repertoires, were analysed. The TCS score was defined as the ratio of F50 (clonal expansion) to E x V (chaos), calculated using BLOSUM62-based TCRdist between CDR3 peptides within each V-J. Welch's t-statistics and random forest reduced fewer than 600 V-J features to around 14, which were used in a naive Bayes classifier (R e1071). The public reads were quality trimmed at Q25 with fastp and then assembled into clones with MiXCR by TCRdb, keeping productive beta chains. Rows are unified per CDR3 protein, each entry keeping the most common DNA and genes. It is TCRdb's table, rather than the study itself, that gives the V and J calls and clone size. The sample table contains about 400,000 distinct CDR3 sequences; only one count was recorded for over 13% of them. 25% to 30% of the sample comes from the top ten.

Ophthalmopathy patients had moderately to severely active disease, Clinical Activity Score of at least 3, NOSPECS grade of at least 4, and duration under 3 months. Exclusion was applied to patients with uncontrolled infections, other autoimmune diseases, pregnancy or lactation. Clinical symptoms, serum thyroxine and TRAb, thyroid ultrasound, and orbital computed tomography formed the basis for the diagnoses. PBMCs were isolated from about 10 ml of fresh peripheral blood by Ficoll-Paque density gradient centrifugation. Trizol reagent was used to extract total RNA, and RNA quality was then checked on an Agilent 2100 Bioanalyzer. Trimming leaves V shorter by 1 base and J shorter by 3 bases, with the junction holding 11 bases beyond the gene matches. Counted from cysteine to phenylalanine, this CDR3 has 18 amino acids. CDR3 DNA is the only sequence kept; it has 54 bases, read in frame from the first base. The germline V gene supplies CDR1 MDHEN and CDR2 SYDVKM.

The specimen sequenced was blood. The chain joins TRBV28 to TRBJ2-5; 10 of the junction bases match TRBD2. The sequence was obtained from a man aged 50-59 years with Graves' ophthalmopathy. The DNA sequence reads TGTGCCAGCAGTTTATACCCGGCGGGTAGCGGGAGGAAAGAGACCCAGTACTTC. Translated, this gives CASSLYPAGSGRKETQYF.